The subject of this entry is one TCR beta chain. The data belong to a study of T cell responses to AZD1222 COVID-19 vaccine. Per germline, CDR1 GTSNPN and CDR2 SVGIG (reference sequence). The CDR3 sequence is 13 residues long. The V gene lost 4 bases and the J gene lost 11 bases, with 15 bases spanning the gap. Data came from immunoSEQ multiplex PCR; TCRdb stores just in-frame clones and leaves some out. The table shows 24,000 or so clones, with about nine tenths occurring only once. Sample: peripheral blood, taken 28 days after the second AZD1222 dose. The receptor was isolated from an adult who received the AZD1222 COVID-19 vaccine. The chain couples TRBV30 to TRBJ1-6, with D maybe TRBD1 (6 bases). As DNA, the CDR3 is TGTGCCTGGACCAGGGGCCCATGGGCACCCCTCCACTTT. Translation: CAWTRGPWAPLHF.